The clone carrying this T cell receptor (beta chain) was seen once. A read error may account for a junction end that differs from germline. The data were taken from a study of Graves' ophthalmopathy and Graves' hyperthyroidism. The CDR3 extends over 14 amino acids. Germline V gene data show CDR1 as SGDLS and CDR2 as YYNGEE. Amplifying from RNA transcripts, the study obtained TCR beta CDR3 regions. HTBI-primed RT-PCR formed the first round, and a multiplex PCR formed the second. TCRdb fed the multiplex PCR reads into MiXCR, producing one record per CDR3 protein. The sample consists of 40,000 to 45,000 distinct CDR3 sequences, 40% to 65% of them appearing once. Donors with ophthalmopathy: moderate-to-severe activity, CAS ≥3, NOSPECS ≥4, duration under 3 months.

This receptor was obtained from an adult man with Graves' ophthalmopathy. The genes are TRBV9 and TRBJ1-2; weak D call: TRBD1 (5 bases). The source material was peripheral blood. Here the CDR3 reads CASSVVVRDYAYTF. The CDR3 nucleotides read TGTGCCAGCAGCGTAGTAGTTCGGGACTATGCCTACACCTTC.